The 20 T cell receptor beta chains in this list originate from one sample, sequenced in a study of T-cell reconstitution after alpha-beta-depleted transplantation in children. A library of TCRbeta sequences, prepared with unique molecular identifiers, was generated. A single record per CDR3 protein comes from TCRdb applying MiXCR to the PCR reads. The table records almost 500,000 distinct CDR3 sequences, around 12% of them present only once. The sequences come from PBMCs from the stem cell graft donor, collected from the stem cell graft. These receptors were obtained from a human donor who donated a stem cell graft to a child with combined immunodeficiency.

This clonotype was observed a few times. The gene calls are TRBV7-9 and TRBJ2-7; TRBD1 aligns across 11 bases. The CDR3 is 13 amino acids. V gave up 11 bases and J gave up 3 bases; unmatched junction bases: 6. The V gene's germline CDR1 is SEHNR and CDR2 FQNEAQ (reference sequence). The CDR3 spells CAVTGTGGYEQYF. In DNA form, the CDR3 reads TGTGCCGTTACCGGGACAGGGGGCTACGAGCAGTACTTC.

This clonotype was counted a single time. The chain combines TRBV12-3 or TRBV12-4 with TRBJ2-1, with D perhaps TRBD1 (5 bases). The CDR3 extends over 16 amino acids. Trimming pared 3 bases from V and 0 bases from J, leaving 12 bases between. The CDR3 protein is CASSFLQGSSYNEQFF. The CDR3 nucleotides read TGTGCCAGCAGTTTCCTCCAGGGAAGCTCCTACAATGAGCAGTTCTTC.

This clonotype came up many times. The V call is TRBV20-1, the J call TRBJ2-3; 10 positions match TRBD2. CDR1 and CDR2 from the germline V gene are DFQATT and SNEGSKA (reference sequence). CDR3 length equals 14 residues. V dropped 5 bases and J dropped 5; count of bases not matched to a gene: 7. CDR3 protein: CSALSGRGQDTQYF. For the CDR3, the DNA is TGCAGTGCTCTGAGCGGGAGGGGGCAAGATACGCAGTATTTT.

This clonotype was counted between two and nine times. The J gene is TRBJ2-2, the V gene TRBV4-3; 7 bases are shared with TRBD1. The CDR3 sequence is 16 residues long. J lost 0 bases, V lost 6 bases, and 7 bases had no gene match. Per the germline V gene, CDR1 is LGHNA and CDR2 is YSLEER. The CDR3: CASSHSGTANTGELFF. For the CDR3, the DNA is TGCGCCAGCAGTCATTCCGGGACAGCGAACACCGGGGAGCTGTTTTTT.

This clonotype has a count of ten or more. The CDR3 region has the DNA TGTGCCAGCAGCCAAGGAGGAGGCGCCCTCCACTTT. Protein product: CASSQGGGALHF. V gene TRBV4-2 combines with J gene TRBJ1-6, with D uncertain. V gave up 1 base and J gave up 14 bases, with 9 bases separating them. The CDR3 is 12 residues long. CDR1 LGHNA and CDR2 YNFKEQ come from the germline V gene.

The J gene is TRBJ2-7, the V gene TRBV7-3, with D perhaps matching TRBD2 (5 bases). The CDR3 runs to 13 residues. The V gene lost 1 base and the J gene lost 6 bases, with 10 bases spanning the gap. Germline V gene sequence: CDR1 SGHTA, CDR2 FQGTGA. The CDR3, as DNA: TGTGCCAGCAGCTTAAATCCCCGGGGCGAGCAGTACTTC. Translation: CASSLNPRGEQYF.

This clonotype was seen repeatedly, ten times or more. The CDR3 nucleotides are TGTGCCAGCAGTAGAGGACAGGGAGGCTACACCTTC. Amino acids: CASSRGQGGYTF. V gene TRBV12-3 or TRBV12-4 combines with J gene TRBJ1-2, with 8 bases aligning to TRBD1. The V segment lost 5 bases and the J segment 8 bases; nucleotides outside the gene matches: 4. The CDR3 runs to 12 residues.

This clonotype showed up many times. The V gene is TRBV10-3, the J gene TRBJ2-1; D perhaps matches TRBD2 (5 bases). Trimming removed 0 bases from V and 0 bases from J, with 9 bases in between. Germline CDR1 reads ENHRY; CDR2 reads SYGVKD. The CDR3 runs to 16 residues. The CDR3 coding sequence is TGTGCCATCAGTGAGTCGAGGAGGACCTCCTACAATGAGCAGTTCTTC. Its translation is CAISESRRTSYNEQFF.

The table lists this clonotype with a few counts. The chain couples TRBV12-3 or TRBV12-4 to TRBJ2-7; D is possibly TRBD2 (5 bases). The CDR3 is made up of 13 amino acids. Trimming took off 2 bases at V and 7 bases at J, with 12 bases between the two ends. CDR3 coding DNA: TGTGCCAGCAGTTTAATAGCGTCCCAAGAGCAGTACTTC. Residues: CASSLIASQEQYF.

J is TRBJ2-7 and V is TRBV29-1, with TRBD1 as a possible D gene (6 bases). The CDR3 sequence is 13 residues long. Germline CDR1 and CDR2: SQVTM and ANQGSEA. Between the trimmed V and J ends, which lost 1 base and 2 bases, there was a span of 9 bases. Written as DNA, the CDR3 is TGCAGCGTTGAAGTGGACAGACCCTACGAGCAGTACTTC. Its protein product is CSVEVDRPYEQYF.

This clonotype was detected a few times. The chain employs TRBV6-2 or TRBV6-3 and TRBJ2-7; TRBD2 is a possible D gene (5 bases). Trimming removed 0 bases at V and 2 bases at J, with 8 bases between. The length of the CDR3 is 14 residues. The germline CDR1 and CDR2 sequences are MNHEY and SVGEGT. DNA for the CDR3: TGTGCCAGCAGTTACTCGACCGGGACCTACGAGCAGTACTTC. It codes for CASSYSTGTYEQYF.

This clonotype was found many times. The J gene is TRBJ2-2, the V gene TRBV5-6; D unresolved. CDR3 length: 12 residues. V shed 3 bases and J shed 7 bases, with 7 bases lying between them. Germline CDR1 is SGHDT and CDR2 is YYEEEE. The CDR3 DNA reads TGTGCCAGCAGCTCGTACAACGGGGAGCTGTTTTTT. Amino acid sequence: CASSSYNGELFF.

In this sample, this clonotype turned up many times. Here the CDR3 reads CASSLGVGSTDTQYF. The CDR3 coding sequence is TGTGCCAGCAGCTTAGGAGTTGGTAGCACAGATACGCAGTATTTT. The gene calls are TRBV7-3 and TRBJ2-3; no clear D. The ends were cut back, 2 bases at V and 0 bases at J, with 9 bases in the middle. The CDR3 contains 15 residues. Per germline, CDR1 SGHTA and CDR2 FQGTGA.

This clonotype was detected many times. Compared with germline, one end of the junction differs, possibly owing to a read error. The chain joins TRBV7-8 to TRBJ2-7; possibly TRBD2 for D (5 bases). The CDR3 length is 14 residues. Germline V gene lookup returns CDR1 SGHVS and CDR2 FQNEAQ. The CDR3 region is CASSLGTSSYEQYF. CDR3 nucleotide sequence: TGTGCCAGCAGTTTAGGCACTAGCTCCTACGAGCAGTACTTC. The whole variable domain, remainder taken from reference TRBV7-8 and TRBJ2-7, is GAGVSQSPRYKVAKRGQDVALRCDPISGHVSLFWYQQALGQGPEFLTYFQNEAQLDKSGLPSDRFFAERPEGSVSTLKIQRTQQEDSAVYLCASSLGTSSYEQYFGPGTRLTVT.

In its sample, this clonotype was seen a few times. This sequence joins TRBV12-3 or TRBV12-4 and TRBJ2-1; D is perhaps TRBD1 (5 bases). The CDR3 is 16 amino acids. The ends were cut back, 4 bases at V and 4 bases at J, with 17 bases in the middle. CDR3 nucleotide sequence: TGTGCCAGCAGTTCCGTCCCCAGTGGGGCATACAATGAGCAGTTCTTC. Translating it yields CASSSVPSGAYNEQFF.

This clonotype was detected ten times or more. This CDR3 reads CASSPAPPVEQYF. The CDR3 region has the DNA TGTGCCAGCAGTCCAGCCCCCCCGGTCGAGCAGTACTTC. The J gene is TRBJ2-7, the V gene TRBV27; D is undetermined. The CDR3 contains 13 residues. Germline V CDR1 and CDR2: MNHEY, SMNVEV (reference sequence). Between the trimmed V and J ends, which lost 5 bases and 6 bases, there was a span of 14 bases.

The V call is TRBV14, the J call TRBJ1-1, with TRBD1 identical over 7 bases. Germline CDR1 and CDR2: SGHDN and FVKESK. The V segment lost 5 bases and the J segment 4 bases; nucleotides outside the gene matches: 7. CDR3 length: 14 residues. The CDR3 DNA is TGTGCCAGCAGCTCATACAGGGGTCCCACTGAAGCTTTCTTT. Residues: CASSSYRGPTEAFF.

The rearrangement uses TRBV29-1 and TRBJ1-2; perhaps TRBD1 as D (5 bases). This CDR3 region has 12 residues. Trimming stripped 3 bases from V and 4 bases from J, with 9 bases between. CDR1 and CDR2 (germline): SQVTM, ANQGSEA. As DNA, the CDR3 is TGCAGCGTTGATGACAGTGTCTATGGCTACACCTTC. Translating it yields CSVDDSVYGYTF.

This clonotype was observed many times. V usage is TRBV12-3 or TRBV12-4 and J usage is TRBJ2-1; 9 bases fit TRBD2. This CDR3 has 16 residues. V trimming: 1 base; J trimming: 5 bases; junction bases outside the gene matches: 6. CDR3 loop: CASSLVVLAGHNEQFF. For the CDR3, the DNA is TGTGCCAGCAGTTTAGTCGTGCTAGCGGGGCACAATGAGCAGTTCTTC.

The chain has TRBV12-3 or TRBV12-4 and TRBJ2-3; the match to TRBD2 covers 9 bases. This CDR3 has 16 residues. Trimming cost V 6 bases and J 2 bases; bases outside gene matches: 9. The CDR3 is CASRSESGGPTDTQYF. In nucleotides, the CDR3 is TGTGCCAGCAGGTCCGAGAGCGGGGGGCCCACAGATACGCAGTATTTT.